One and the same sample provided the 9 T cell receptor beta chains below, sequenced in a study of CD8 T cells in ankylosing spondylitis. A single record per CDR3 protein comes from TCRdb applying MiXCR to the 5' RACE reads. The profile shows 200,000 to 250,000 distinct CDR3 sequences, around 10% of them singletons. Sequencing input: blood, either unsorted or a sorted T cell fraction (not recorded which). These receptors were taken from a male donor with ankylosing spondylitis or in good health (not recorded which).

The chain links TRBV7-2 to TRBJ1-5; maybe TRBD1 (5 bases). V lost 0 bases, J lost 5 bases, and 8 bases lay in between. This CDR3 contains 14 residues. Germline CDR1 SGHTA, CDR2 FQGNSA. The CDR3 coding sequence is TGTGCCAGCAGCTTAGCGCTAGGGGATCAGCCCCAGCATTTT. Translated, it gives CASSLALGDQPQHF.

There are many counts of this clonotype. The chain joins TRBV4-2 to TRBJ1-2; a possible D gene is TRBD1 (5 bases). Germline-derived CDR1 and CDR2 are LGHNA and YNFKEQ. The CDR3 length is 15 residues. V was cut by 2 bases and J by 4 bases, with 14 bases left in between. CDR3 coding DNA: TGTGCCAGCAGCCAACCCTCCGGACAAATCTATGGCTACACCTTC. Its translation is CASSQPSGQIYGYTF.

This clonotype was observed a handful of times. The genes are TRBV12-3 or TRBV12-4 and TRBJ1-5; the D is unclear. The CDR3 consists of 13 residues. V was trimmed by 6 bases and J by 4 bases, leaving 10 bases between them. For the CDR3, the DNA is TGTGCCAGCAGCCGTAGTCGTAATCAGCCCCAGCATTTT. Protein product: CASSRSRNQPQHF.

This clonotype was observed a few times. The chain carries TRBV20-1 and TRBJ2-1; 7 nucleotides match TRBD2. The CDR3 runs to 16 residues. After removal of 3 bases from V and 7 bases from J, the junction contained 15 bases not matched to a gene. Germline V gene sequence: CDR1 DFQATT, CDR2 SNEGSKA (reference sequence). CDR3 region: CSARELDGGSLNEQFF. In DNA form, the CDR3 reads TGCAGTGCTAGGGAACTGGACGGCGGGAGTTTGAATGAGCAGTTCTTC.

The V and J genes are TRBV27 and TRBJ1-2; 9 bases map to TRBD1. This CDR3 contains 17 residues. V lost 4 bases and J lost 5; bases outside the gene matches: 14. The germline V gene has CDR1 MNHEY and CDR2 SMNVEV (reference sequence). The CDR3 is CASSSYLLGTGLYGYTF. The CDR3, as DNA: TGTGCCAGCAGTTCCTATCTGCTGGGGACAGGGTTATATGGCTACACCTTC.

This clonotype was picked up many times. The chain employs TRBV5-1 and TRBJ2-1; D ambiguous. CDR1 and CDR2 (germline): SGHRS, YFSETQ. V was pared by 0 bases and J by 0 bases, with 10 bases between. CDR3 length: 16 amino acids. The CDR3 loop is CASSLEWPSSYNEQFF. CDR3 DNA sequence: TGCGCCAGCAGCTTGGAGTGGCCGAGCTCCTACAATGAGCAGTTCTTC.

This sequence joins TRBV5-1 and TRBJ2-7; perhaps TRBD1 as D (6 bases). Germline CDR1 is SGHRS and CDR2 is YFSETQ. Trimming removed 0 bases from V and 0 bases from J, with 16 bases in between. This CDR3 contains 17 residues. The CDR3 protein is CASSLEIGQTISYEQYF. The CDR3 DNA is TGCGCCAGCAGCTTGGAAATAGGACAGACGATCTCCTACGAGCAGTACTTC.

In this sample, this clonotype turned up many times. This chain links TRBV29-1 with TRBJ2-1, with D possibly TRBD2 on 6 matching bases. Germline V lookup: CDR1 SQVTM, CDR2 ANQGSEA. V dropped 4 bases and J dropped 6 bases, with 13 bases sitting between them. The CDR3 length is 13 residues. This chain's CDR3 is CSVGASAGNEQFF. The CDR3, as DNA: TGCAGCGTTGGGGCTAGCGCGGGCAATGAGCAGTTCTTC.

The table lists this clonotype with many counts. This chain links TRBV5-4 with TRBJ2-5, with a possible D match to TRBD1 (5 bases). Trimming stripped 4 bases from V and 5 bases from J, with 12 bases between. Germline V gene data show CDR1 as SGHNT and CDR2 as YYREEE (reference sequence). This CDR3 spans 13 amino acids. The DNA for the CDR3 is TGTGCCAGCAGCCCCCGGGCAGGGGAGACCCAGTACTTC. The encoded protein is CASSPRAGETQYF.